This TCR beta chain was found in a study of T cells in Graves' hyperthyroidism and ophthalmopathy. TCR beta CDR3 regions were amplified from RNA transcripts. The HTBI primer set served for first-round RT-PCR of the TCR CDR3. Using its own MiXCR run on the multiplex PCR reads, TCRdb lists one record per CDR3 protein. The sample includes some 560,000 distinct CDR3 sequences, approximately 14% of them seen just once. Hyperthyroidism of Graves' type that showed no ophthalmopathy progression within 18 months was stable. Pregnant or lactating patients were excluded, as were those with uncontrolled infection or other autoimmune disease. Thyroid ultrasound and orbital computed tomography, with clinical symptoms and serum thyroxine and TRAb, informed diagnoses. The PBMCs were taken from over 9.5 ml of fresh peripheral blood. Trimming took off 2 bases at V and 0 bases at J, with 7 bases between the two ends. Germline CDR1 LGHNA, CDR2 YNFKEQ. The CDR3 runs 14 residues.

Only a few counts were recorded for this clonotype. Input material: blood. This chain uses TRBV4-2 with TRBJ1-1; D possibly corresponds to TRBD1 (5 bases). The TCR was taken from a woman in her 30s with Graves' hyperthyroidism. CDR3 sequence reads: CASSQLGVNTEAFF. CDR3 nucleotides: TGTGCCAGCAGCCAACTGGGGGTGAACACTGAAGCTTTCTTT.